This TCR beta chain was sequenced for a study of cytomegalovirus exposure and HLA in healthy donors. The study, taken as a whole, reports: HLA allele associations emerged for around 15,000 TCR beta sequences in a later analysis, at 0.05 false discovery rate. Excluded were some V segments that proved indistinguishable, including TRBV6-2 and TRBV6-3. Later work found that TCR association rates differed between HLA loci; DRB1 had the most and HLA-C the fewest.

On this clone: Its antigen is as yet unknown.

Losses at the gene ends were 1 base for V and 1 base for J; bases not matched to a gene: 11. The CDR3 is made up of 18 amino acids. Germline assignment: CDR1 SGHDT and CDR2 YYEEEE. Nominally healthy donors provided the samples, though records likely missed some immune exposures. A multiplex PCR was run with 60 Vbeta primers and 13 Jbeta primers. Some clones are missing from TCRdb's copy, which holds only in-frame ones; the method was immunoSEQ multiplex PCR. The sample has 150,000 to 200,000 clones, and its top ten clones hold about 1.2%. The sequence was collected from a woman aged 55-70 years in good health and CMV-seronegative. Sequenced sample: PBMCs. The chain recombines TRBV5-6 with TRBJ1-5; 7 bases are a match to TRBD1. The CDR3 sequence: CASSLFKGAGVSNQPQHF. DNA for the CDR3: TGTGCCAGCAGCTTGTTCAAGGGGGCAGGGGTGAGCAATCAGCCCCAGCATTTT.